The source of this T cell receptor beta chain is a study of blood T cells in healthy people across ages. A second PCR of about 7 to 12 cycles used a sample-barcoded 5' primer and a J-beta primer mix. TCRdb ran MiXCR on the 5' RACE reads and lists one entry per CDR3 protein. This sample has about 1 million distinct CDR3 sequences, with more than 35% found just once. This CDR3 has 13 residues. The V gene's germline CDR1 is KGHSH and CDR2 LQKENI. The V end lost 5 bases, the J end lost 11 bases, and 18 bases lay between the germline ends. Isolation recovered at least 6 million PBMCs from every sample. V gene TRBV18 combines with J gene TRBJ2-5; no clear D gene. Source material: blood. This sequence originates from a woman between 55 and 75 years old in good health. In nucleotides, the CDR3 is TGTGCCAGCTCAACTTTCCAGCGAGATGAGCAGTACTTC. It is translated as CASSTFQRDEQYF.